This TCR beta chain emerged from a study of PD-L1 blockade in urothelial cancer (dated by TCRdb to 2016 to 2017). For the study in its entirety: Therapy was started around 2014 for all patients, and atezolizumab 1,200 mg was administered intravenously every 3 weeks. Nine patients achieved durable clinical benefit and 15 to 20 did not. Five patients were excluded from tumor TCR analyses because tumors from two patients failed quality control and three patients had no tumor available. About 85% of the 29 patients were identified as males with urothelial cancer of bladder origin, and a prior smoking history was reported by 18 of 29 patients. Somatic, immune and clinical correlates of response to PD-L1 blockade with atezolizumab in urothelial cancer were the focus of an exploratory multi-omic analysis. Whole exome sequencing and RNA sequencing of pretreatment tumors were performed alongside TCR sequencing in the same patients. An ECOG performance status of 0 or 1 was recorded for the patients, and 0 to 3 prior chemotherapy regimens had been received by the patients. Pretreatment tumor samples, along with matched peripheral blood serially collected before and after atezolizumab treatment, were subjected to TCR sequencing. Durable clinical benefit was defined as a progression-free survival longer than 6 months, and TCR features were additionally tested against progression-free survival and overall survival. Tumor samples yielded a median of approximately 1,400 T cells and approximately 1,000 unique TCRs, with median clonality roughly 0.096 and T cell proportion around 0.1. Just over 28 patients had pretreatment blood TCR-seq, 24 had at least one posttreatment blood collection, and 24 had tumor TCR-seq.

The time point label here, explained by the study, means: pretreatment tumor sample. A total of 25 to 35 patients with locally advanced or metastatic urothelial carcinoma, treated at Memorial Sloan Kettering on a trial protocol, made up the cohort. All tumor tissue used for sequencing was obtained prior to atezolizumab dosing. The Qiagen DNeasy Blood extraction kit was used to purify genomic DNA from total PBMCs and tumor samples. Note on this clone: The specificity of this receptor is unknown. No quality values exist for individual bases; no much larger clone is one base distant.

The full study reports these points: Among patients with durable benefit, tumor-associated TCR clones showed greater expansion in peripheral blood 3 weeks after treatment started (n ≈ 20, p = 0.022). The tumor samples were FFPE and were not collected immediately before treatment, and because only one sample per patient was used, heterogeneity may have been missed. Because the sample size was small (n ≈ 31) and many exploratory analyses were performed, the results are intended to be hypothesis-generating. The proportion of tumor-infiltrating T lymphocytes was higher in patients with durable benefit (n ≈ 25, Mann-Whitney p = 0.047).

Trimming takes 3 bases off V and 3 bases off J; junction bases not matched to a gene: 4. The CDR3 starts with the cysteine, ends with the phenylalanine, and has 14 residues. The read is trimmed to its CDR3 DNA, 42 bases read in frame from base 1. Each PCR received spiked-in synthetic TCR analog templates so that absolute template abundance could be estimated from read counts. For FFPE tumors, housekeeping genes were amplified and quantified so that usable DNA could be estimated and T cell fraction could be computed. The immunoSEQ assay was used to amplify TCRbeta CDR3 regions from genomic DNA with bias-controlled V and J gene primers. Rearranged TCRbeta segments were sequenced at approximately 20X coverage. In the original analysis: Sequencing errors were corrected by clustering, and CDR3s were annotated against IMGT so that V, D and J genes could be assigned. Only productive TCRbeta rearrangements were used in downstream analyses, excluding out-of-frame or stop-codon sequences. Clonality was calculated as one minus the Shannon entropy normalized by the log of the number of unique productive sequences. Clones differing between time points or between blood and tumor were identified using Fisher's exact test with Benjamini-Hochberg correction, with an adjusted p below 0.01 applied as the threshold. Drawn from immuneACCESS, this table holds only the in-frame rearrangements with V and J called that TCRdb kept. Clones are partly lost; checked studies trace under half to an unresolved V gene and leave the rest unexplained. That table supplies the V and J calls and clone size; D and trimming were determined from the DNA. The sample yields about 35,000 clones; roughly a third were counted once. 8% to 9.5% of the sample is in the top ten clones.

The material sequenced was tumor tissue, taken before atezolizumab (anti-PD-L1) treatment. The TCR sequence derives from a man in his 60s with urothelial cancer. The chain couples TRBV23-1 to TRBJ1-1, and 7 junction bases match TRBD1. TRBV23-1 is recorded as an ORF, its role being uncertain. The CDR3 region has the sequence CASSHRGEDTEAFF. The DNA sequence is as follows: TGCGCCAGCAGTCACAGGGGGGAAGACACTGAAGCTTTCTTT.